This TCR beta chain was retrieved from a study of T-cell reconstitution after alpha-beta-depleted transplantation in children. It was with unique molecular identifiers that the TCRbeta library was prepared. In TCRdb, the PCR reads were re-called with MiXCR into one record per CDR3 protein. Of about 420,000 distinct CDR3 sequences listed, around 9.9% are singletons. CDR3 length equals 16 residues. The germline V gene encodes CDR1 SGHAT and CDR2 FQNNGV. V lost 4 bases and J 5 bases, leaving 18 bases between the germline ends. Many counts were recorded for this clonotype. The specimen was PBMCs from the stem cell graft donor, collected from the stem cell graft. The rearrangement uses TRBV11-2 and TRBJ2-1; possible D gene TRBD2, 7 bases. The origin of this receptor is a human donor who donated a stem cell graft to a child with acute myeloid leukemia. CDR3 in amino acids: CASSSWGAGVNNEQFF. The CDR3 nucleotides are TGTGCCAGCAGCTCCTGGGGGGCGGGAGTTAACAATGAGCAGTTCTTC.